These T cell receptor beta chains were read from a single sample in a study of CDR3 diversity in severe acne. Via MiXCR, TCRdb re-called the PCR reads, giving one row per CDR3 protein. This sample has over 85,000 distinct CDR3 sequences, with about half found just once. The sequencing input was blood. The receptors come from a male donor with acne. The CDR3 runs from the conserved cysteine through the conserved F or W. The D gene is left open where the match is weak. Where a row states a size, it is once, few, many or the class of an expanded clone; other rows omit it.

j_call	v_call	clone_size	d_call	cdr3_aa	cdr3_nt
TRBJ2-7	TRBV18	many	.	CASSPTEVGNRPLMDYEQYF	TGTGCCAGCTCACCAACGGAGGTGGGGAACCGCCCCTTAATGGACTACGAGCAGTACTTC
TRBJ1-4	TRBV5-6	.	.	CASSISRGGTNEKLFF	TGTGCCAGCAGCATATCCCGGGGAGGAACTAATGAAAAACTGTTTTTT
TRBJ2-7	TRBV11-2	.	TRBD2	CASTSGSHEQYF	TGTGCCAGCACTAGCGGGAGCCACGAGCAGTACTTC
TRBJ2-1	TRBV20-1	many	.	CSASLSRTEQFF	TGCAGTGCTAGCCTCAGCCGGACTGAGCAGTTCTTC
TRBJ2-3	TRBV6-4	many	.	CASSEGPGGLDTQYF	TGTGCCAGCAGCGAGGGACCTGGGGGGTTAGATACGCAGTATTTT
TRBJ2-1	TRBV13	.	.	CAISEGNEQFF	TGTGCCATCAGTGAAGGAAATGAGCAGTTCTTC
TRBJ2-1	TRBV11-3	.	TRBD2	CASSLGRSGRASNEQFF	TGTGCCAGCAGCTTAGGTCGCAGCGGGAGGGCCTCGAATGAGCAGTTCTTC
TRBJ2-3	TRBV20-1	few	TRBD2	CSASGIAGEGTDTQYF	TGCAGTGCTAGTGGAATAGCGGGAGAGGGGACAGATACGCAGTATTTT
TRBJ2-1	TRBV7-2	few	.	CASSRRGSYNEQFF	TGTGCCAGCAGCCGCAGGGGCTCCTACAATGAGCAGTTCTTC
TRBJ2-7	TRBV25-1	.	.	CASSDRLGYEQYF	TGTGCCAGCAGTGACCGGCTGGGCTACGAGCAGTACTTC
TRBJ2-5	TRBV29-1	medium-sized	TRBD1	CSVTRAGQGTSETQYF	TGCAGCGTCACCAGGGCGGGACAGGGTACATCAGAGACCCAGTACTTC
TRBJ2-6	TRBV2	.	.	CVTKRSEKSAGANVLTF	TGTGTCACCAAGAGGTCCGAAAAATCAGCAGGGGCCAACGTCCTGACTTTC
TRBJ2-7	TRBV20-1	.	TRBD2	CSARDIAGPLEQYF	TGCAGTGCTAGAGATATAGCGGGGCCTCTCGAACAGTACTTC